This T cell receptor (beta chain) was retrieved from a study of T cell repertoires in cytomegalovirus infection. The wider study: Through public TCR beta signatures, both CMV infection and matching HLA type were indicated. Points from the study as a whole: HLA-C-restricted CMV clonotypes gave the most frequent clonotype in two of eight donors. Using cumulative public TCR beta family frequency, the authors identified those who carried CMV together with the relevant HLA.

This clonotype came up many times. No antigen is known for it. Germline loops: CDR1 MGHRA, CDR2 YSYEKL. The ends were cut back, 0 bases at V and 0 bases at J, with 8 bases in the middle. This CDR3 spans 15 amino acids. MiXCR, applied by TCRdb to the reads, yields one record per CDR3 protein. The sample yields approximately 550,000 distinct CDR3 sequences, 16% seen once. The chain couples TRBV4-1 to TRBJ2-5; TRBD2 is a possible D gene (5 bases). Sequencing was carried out using CD8+ T cells from PBMCs. This receptor was identified in a human donor in good health (CMV status not recorded). Some clones in this sample may be carry-over from other donors' samples. CDR3 DNA sequence: TGCGCCAGCAGCCAAGACTCCGGGAACCAAGAGACCCAGTACTTC. It encodes CASSQDSGNQETQYF.